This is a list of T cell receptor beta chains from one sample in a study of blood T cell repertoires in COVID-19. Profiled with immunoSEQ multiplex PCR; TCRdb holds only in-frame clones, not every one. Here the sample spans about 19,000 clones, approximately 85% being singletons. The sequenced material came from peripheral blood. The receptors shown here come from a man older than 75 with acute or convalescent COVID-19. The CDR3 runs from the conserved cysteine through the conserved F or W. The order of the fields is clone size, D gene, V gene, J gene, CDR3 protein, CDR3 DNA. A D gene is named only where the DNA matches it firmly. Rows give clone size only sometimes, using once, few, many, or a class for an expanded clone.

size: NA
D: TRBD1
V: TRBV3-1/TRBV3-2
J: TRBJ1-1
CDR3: CASSPRGTESAFF
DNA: TGTGCCAGCAGCCCAAGAGGGACAGAATCAGCTTTCTTT

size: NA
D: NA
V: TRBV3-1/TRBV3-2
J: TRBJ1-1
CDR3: CASSQITGSGTEAFF
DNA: TGTGCCAGCAGCCAAATCACAGGGTCGGGGACTGAAGCTTTCTTT

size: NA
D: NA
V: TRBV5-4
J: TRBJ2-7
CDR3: CASSSTGYEQYF
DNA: TGTGCCAGCAGCTCGACAGGCTACGAGCAGTACTTC

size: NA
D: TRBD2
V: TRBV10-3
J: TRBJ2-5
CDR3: CAIRAGGPRETQYF
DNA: TGTGCCATCCGAGCGGGGGGGCCTCGAGAGACCCAGTACTTC

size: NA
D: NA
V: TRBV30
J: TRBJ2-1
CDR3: CAWRSKGYSYNEQFF
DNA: TGTGCCTGGAGGTCAAAGGGGTACTCCTACAATGAGCAGTTCTTC

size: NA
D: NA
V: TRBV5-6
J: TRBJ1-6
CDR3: CASSFEQVLGSYNSPLHF
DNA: TGTGCCAGCAGCTTTGAACAAGTCCTAGGCTCCTATAATTCACCCCTCCACTTT

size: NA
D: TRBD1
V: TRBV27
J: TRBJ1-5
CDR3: CASSPWPRRQGGNQPQHF
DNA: TGTGCCAGCAGTCCGTGGCCCCGGAGACAGGGCGGCAATCAGCCCCAGCATTTT

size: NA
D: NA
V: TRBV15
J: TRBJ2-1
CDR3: CATSSRSGDNEQFF
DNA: TGTGCCACCAGCTCAAGATCCGGGGACAATGAGCAGTTCTTC

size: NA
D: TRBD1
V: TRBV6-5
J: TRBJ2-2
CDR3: CASSYITGAGTGELFF
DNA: TGTGCCAGCAGTTACATCACAGGGGCCGGGACCGGGGAGCTGTTTTTT

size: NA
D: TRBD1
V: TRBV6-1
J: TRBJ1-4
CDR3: CASSDTGTGHEKLFF
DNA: TGTGCCAGCAGTGACACCGGGACAGGGCATGAAAAACTGTTTTTT

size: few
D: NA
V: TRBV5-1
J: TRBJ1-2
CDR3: CASRPARDTSANYGYTF
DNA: TGCGCCAGCAGACCTGCCCGGGACACCTCAGCTAACTATGGCTACACCTTC

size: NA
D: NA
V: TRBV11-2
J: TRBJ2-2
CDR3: CASSLFHRGPQSTGELFF
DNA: TGTGCCAGCAGCTTGTTCCATAGGGGCCCCCAAAGCACCGGGGAGCTGTTTTTT

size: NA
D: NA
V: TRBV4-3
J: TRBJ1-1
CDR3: CASSREVHLEGTEAFF
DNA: TGCGCCAGCAGCCGCGAGGTACACCTGGAGGGGACTGAAGCTTTCTTT

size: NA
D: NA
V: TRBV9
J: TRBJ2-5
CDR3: CASSGMTGGETQYF
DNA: TGTGCCAGCAGCGGAATGACAGGAGGAGAGACCCAGTACTTC

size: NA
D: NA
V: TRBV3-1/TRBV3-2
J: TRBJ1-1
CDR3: CASSGGSEAFF
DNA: TGTGCCAGCAGCGGAGGGTCTGAAGCTTTCTTT

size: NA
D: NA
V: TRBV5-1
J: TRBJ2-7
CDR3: CASRTTGSSYEQYF
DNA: TGCGCCAGCAGAACGACAGGAAGCTCCTACGAGCAGTACTTC

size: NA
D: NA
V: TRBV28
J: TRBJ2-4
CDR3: CASSLTVKNIQYF
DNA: TGTGCCAGCAGTTTAACGGTAAAAAACATTCAGTACTTC

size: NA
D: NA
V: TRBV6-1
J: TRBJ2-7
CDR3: CASREGTPPPYEQYF
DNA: TGTGCCAGCAGAGAAGGGACACCACCACCCTACGAGCAGTACTTC